This entry features one T cell receptor (beta chain) sequence. Its specific antigen is unknown. Base qualities are not recorded, but no much larger clone differs from it by a single base. The entry originates in a study of cytomegalovirus exposure and HLA in healthy donors (dated by TCRdb to the late 2010s). Looking at the study overall: The 500 to 800 repertoires of the first cohort and the 95 to 150 validation repertoires were produced on the same platform, according to a later analysis. Besides the first cohort of some 670 subjects, a separate validation cohort made up of 120 or so different subjects was used. The study aimed to test whether signatures of past pathogen exposure could be identified by cataloging public T cell receptors. To predict cytomegalovirus infection status, the study combined high-throughput TCR immunosequencing, statistical association of individual TCRs with disease status, and machine learning.

The donors belonged to the validation cohort of around 120 subjects, which was separate from the approximately 660-subject first cohort. What the study reported, not specific to this receptor: In the study, about 150 TCR beta chains were listed as associated with cytomegalovirus. In vitro tests confirmed that a few of the cytomegalovirus-associated TCR beta chains recognize cytomegalovirus antigens. The classifier was reported to diagnose cytomegalovirus status with high specificity and sensitivity in both the original and validation cohorts. According to the authors, the approach could potentially be generalized to other disease states and immunological phenotypes. Most TCR sequences were seen in very few donors, while some public TCRs were found in many individuals. The validation cohort had no HLA typing available for a later analysis, so co-occurrence within that cohort was assessed over all 120 repertoires. A later analysis found that TCRs clustered in the first cohort also tended to co-occur in the 120 or so validation repertoires, with just under 95% of cluster scores above 0.

Library preparation was by the immunoSEQ multiplex PCR assay. For the original study's pipeline: To diagnose cytomegalovirus status from the catalog of TCR beta chain sequences, a statistical classification framework was built. The source is immuneACCESS, and TCRdb retained only in-frame sequences with V and J called. Part of the clones is not carried over; for the studies checked, unresolved V genes explain less than half of this, and the remainder is unexplained. V and J calls and clone size are copied from that table; D and trimming were computed from the DNA. The sample table shows about 110,000 clones, and about 85% are seen once. The ten largest clones capture around 3% of the sample. V and J lose 0 bases and 13 bases, and a span of 22 bases separates them. The germline V gene (reference sequence) sets CDR1 to GTSNPN and CDR2 to SVGIG. From its cysteine to its phenylalanine, the CDR3 spans 16 amino acids. Just the 48-base CDR3 DNA is kept, in frame starting at base 1.

This receptor chain uses TRBV30 and TRBJ1-6; TRBD1 could be the D gene, as 6 bases match. Sequenced input: PBMCs. The TCR was taken from a woman aged 18 to 35 in good health and CMV-seronegative. The DNA is as follows: TGTGCCTGGAGTGTACCCCGGCCAGGGGCAATTTTCCCCCTCCACTTT. Protein translation: CAWSVPRPGAIFPLHF.